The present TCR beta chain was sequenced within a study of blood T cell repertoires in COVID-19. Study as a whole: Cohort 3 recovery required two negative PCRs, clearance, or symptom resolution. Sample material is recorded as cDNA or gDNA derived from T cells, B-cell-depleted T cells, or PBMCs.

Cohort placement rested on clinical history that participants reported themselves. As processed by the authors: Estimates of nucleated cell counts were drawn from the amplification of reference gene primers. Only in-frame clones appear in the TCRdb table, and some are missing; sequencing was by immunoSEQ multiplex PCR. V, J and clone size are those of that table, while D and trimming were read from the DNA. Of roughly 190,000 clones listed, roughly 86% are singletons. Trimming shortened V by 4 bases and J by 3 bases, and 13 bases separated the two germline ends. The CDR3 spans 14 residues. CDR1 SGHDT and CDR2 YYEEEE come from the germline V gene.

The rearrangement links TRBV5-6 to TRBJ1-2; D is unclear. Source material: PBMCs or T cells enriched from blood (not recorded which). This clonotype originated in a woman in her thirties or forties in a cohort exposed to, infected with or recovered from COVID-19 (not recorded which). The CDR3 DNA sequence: TGTGCCAGCAGCCCGGGATCTTCACACTATGGCTACACCTTC. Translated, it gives CASSPGSSHYGYTF. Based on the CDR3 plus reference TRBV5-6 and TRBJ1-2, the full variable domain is DAGVTQSPTHLIKTRGQQVTLRCSPKSGHDTVSWYQQALGQGPQFIFQYYEEEERQRGNFPDRFSGHQFPNYSSELNVNALLLGDSALYLCASSPGSSHYGYTFGSGTRLTVV.